These T cell receptor beta chains were read from a single sample in a study of beta chain features in type 1 diabetes. Here immunoSEQ multiplex PCR was the method, and the copy in TCRdb shows in-frame clones only, minus some. The sample records about 240,000 clones, 27% being singletons. Sequencing was carried out using central memory CD4+ T cells from blood. Receptor source: a man aged 30 to 45 in good health. Each CDR3 is given with its conserved first and last residue. The D gene is left open where the match is weak. Size is stated for part of the rows, as once, few or many counts, or as a class when the clone is expanded.

j_gene: TRBJ2-3
v_gene: TRBV4-3
d_gene: -
abundance: few
CDR3nt: TGCGCCAGCAGCCAGGGTAAACAGGGCTACTCAGATACGCAGTATTTT
CDR3aa: CASSQGKQGYSDTQYF

j_gene: TRBJ1-2
v_gene: TRBV30
d_gene: -
abundance: -
CDR3nt: TGTGCCTGGACCCCGGACAGCTTCAACTATGGCTACACCTTC
CDR3aa: CAWTPDSFNYGYTF

j_gene: TRBJ2-1
v_gene: TRBV7-2
d_gene: -
abundance: once
CDR3nt: TGTGCCAGCAGCTCCCGACAGGAGTTGTTCTTC
CDR3aa: CASSSRQELFF

j_gene: TRBJ2-7
v_gene: TRBV7-9
d_gene: -
abundance: -
CDR3nt: TGTGCCAGCAGCTTCCAGACATACGAGCAGTACTTC
CDR3aa: CASSFQTYEQYF

j_gene: TRBJ1-2
v_gene: TRBV19
d_gene: TRBD1
abundance: -
CDR3nt: TGTGCCAGTAAACTGGACAGGGACGACGGCTACACCTTC
CDR3aa: CASKLDRDDGYTF

j_gene: TRBJ2-1
v_gene: TRBV10-3
d_gene: -
abundance: few
CDR3nt: TGTGCCATCAGTGACTCGGACAGAGACTACAATGAGCAGTTCTTC
CDR3aa: CAISDSDRDYNEQFF

j_gene: TRBJ1-1
v_gene: TRBV27
d_gene: -
abundance: -
CDR3nt: TGTGCCAGCAGTTCCGGACAGTTGAACACTGAAGCTTTCTTT
CDR3aa: CASSSGQLNTEAFF

j_gene: TRBJ2-1
v_gene: TRBV21-1
d_gene: -
abundance: -
CDR3nt: TGTGCCAGCAGCAAAGCCAATAGGGACAATTGCTCCTACAATGAGCAGTTCTTC
CDR3aa: CASSKANRDNCSYNEQFF

j_gene: TRBJ2-5
v_gene: TRBV6-5
d_gene: -
abundance: once
CDR3nt: TGTGCCAGCAGTTATTATGAGACCCAGTACTTC
CDR3aa: CASSYYETQYF

j_gene: TRBJ1-3
v_gene: TRBV30
d_gene: -
abundance: few
CDR3nt: TGTGCCTGGAGTACCAACTCTGGAAACACCATATATTTT
CDR3aa: CAWSTNSGNTIYF

j_gene: TRBJ2-3
v_gene: TRBV5-1
d_gene: -
abundance: many
CDR3nt: TGCGCCAGCAGCTTTTCCAGGGCGGGAGATACGCAGTATTTT
CDR3aa: CASSFSRAGDTQYF

j_gene: TRBJ2-1
v_gene: TRBV28
d_gene: -
abundance: -
CDR3nt: TGTGCCAGCAGTACCCTGGACTACCTTAACAATGAGCAGTTCTTC
CDR3aa: CASSTLDYLNNEQFF

j_gene: TRBJ2-3
v_gene: TRBV2
d_gene: -
abundance: -
CDR3nt: TGTGCCAGCAGTGTACAAGATACGCAGTATTTT
CDR3aa: CASSVQDTQYF

j_gene: TRBJ2-3
v_gene: TRBV30
d_gene: TRBD2
abundance: -
CDR3nt: TGTGCCTGGAGTCGTGCGGCTAGCGGGGGGGGAGATACGCAGTATTTT
CDR3aa: CAWSRAASGGGDTQYF

j_gene: TRBJ1-6
v_gene: TRBV18
d_gene: -
abundance: -
CDR3nt: TGTGCCAGCTCACCAGTTGGGGGGGGCGGATCACCCCTCCACTTT
CDR3aa: CASSPVGGGGSPLHF

j_gene: TRBJ1-6
v_gene: TRBV7-9
d_gene: -
abundance: many
CDR3nt: TGTGCCAGCAGCCCCGGGGGCGCGAATAATTCACCCCTCCACTTT
CDR3aa: CASSPGGANNSPLHF

j_gene: TRBJ2-1
v_gene: TRBV5-1
d_gene: -
abundance: few
CDR3nt: TGCGCCAGCAGCTTGGGGGCCCCATCGGATGAGCAGTTCTTC
CDR3aa: CASSLGAPSDEQFF

j_gene: TRBJ2-1
v_gene: TRBV5-6
d_gene: TRBD2
abundance: -
CDR3nt: TGTGCCAGCAGCCGGACTAGCCGGACCTACAATGAGCAGTTCTTC
CDR3aa: CASSRTSRTYNEQFF

j_gene: TRBJ2-3
v_gene: TRBV6-5
d_gene: TRBD2
abundance: -
CDR3nt: TGTGCCAGCAGTTACGGGGCCGGGACTAGGACAGATACGCAGTATTTT
CDR3aa: CASSYGAGTRTDTQYF

j_gene: TRBJ2-3
v_gene: TRBV9
d_gene: -
abundance: -
CDR3nt: TGTGCCAGCAAAGTCGGGCCAGAGACAGATACGCAGTATTTT
CDR3aa: CASKVGPETDTQYF

j_gene: TRBJ2-2
v_gene: TRBV6-6
d_gene: TRBD2
abundance: many
CDR3nt: TGTGCCAGCAAAACCCTACTAGCGGGAGGCGGGGAGCTGTTTTTT
CDR3aa: CASKTLLAGGGELFF

j_gene: TRBJ1-2
v_gene: TRBV9
d_gene: -
abundance: -
CDR3nt: TGTGCCAGCAGCGTAGTGGCCGAGTCCCCGCTTTATGGCTACACCTTC
CDR3aa: CASSVVAESPLYGYTF

j_gene: TRBJ2-4
v_gene: TRBV25-1
d_gene: TRBD2
abundance: few
CDR3nt: TGTGCCAGCAGTGTAGGACTAGCAGACATTCAGTACTTC
CDR3aa: CASSVGLADIQYF

j_gene: TRBJ2-7
v_gene: TRBV28
d_gene: -
abundance: -
CDR3nt: TGTGCCAGCAGTATGGACGGGCAGGGCTCCGTCGAGCAGTACTTC
CDR3aa: CASSMDGQGSVEQYF

j_gene: TRBJ2-5
v_gene: TRBV28
d_gene: TRBD2
abundance: -
CDR3nt: TGTGCCAGCAGTCGGACTAGCGGTCAAACCAAGACCCAGTACTTC
CDR3aa: CASSRTSGQTKTQYF

j_gene: TRBJ2-5
v_gene: TRBV9
d_gene: TRBD1
abundance: -
CDR3nt: TGTGCCAGCAGCCCAGCGACAGGGGGCTGGGAGACCCAGTACTTC
CDR3aa: CASSPATGGWETQYF

j_gene: TRBJ2-1
v_gene: TRBV18
d_gene: -
abundance: -
CDR3nt: TGTGCCAGCTCACCAGACGACCCCCGTCCCTACAATGAGCAGTTCTTC
CDR3aa: CASSPDDPRPYNEQFF

j_gene: TRBJ2-3
v_gene: TRBV29-1
d_gene: TRBD1
abundance: -
CDR3nt: TGCAGCGTCCGAGGGGACAGGGAAAGCACAGATACGCAGTATTTT
CDR3aa: CSVRGDRESTDTQYF

j_gene: TRBJ2-5
v_gene: TRBV28
d_gene: TRBD2
abundance: few
CDR3nt: TGTGCCAGCAGTTCCCGTAGCGGGGGTCTCCAAGAGACCCAGTACTTC
CDR3aa: CASSSRSGGLQETQYF

j_gene: TRBJ2-7
v_gene: TRBV9
d_gene: -
abundance: once
CDR3nt: TGTGCCAGCAGCGTACAGGACAGCTACGAGCAGTACTTC
CDR3aa: CASSVQDSYEQYF

j_gene: TRBJ2-7
v_gene: TRBV29-1
d_gene: TRBD1
abundance: -
CDR3nt: TGCAGCGGCGATGGAGGGACAGGAAGCTACGAGCAGTACTTC
CDR3aa: CSGDGGTGSYEQYF

j_gene: TRBJ2-7
v_gene: TRBV5-1
d_gene: TRBD2
abundance: -
CDR3nt: TGCGCCAGCAGCTTGAATCCAGCGGGGGCCGCCTACGAGCAGTACTTC
CDR3aa: CASSLNPAGAAYEQYF